Below, 13 T cell receptor beta chains from the same sample are listed, as sequenced in a study of CD8+ T cells in alopecia areata. Regarding treatment: oral pan-JAK inhibitor, 5-10 mg twice daily. Sequencing relied on a cDNA template that was reverse transcribed from extracted RNA. Libraries were prepared by immunoSEQ multiplex PCR; TCRdb keeps only in-frame clonotypes and omits some of them. Of a few hundred thousand clones listed, approximately 67% are singletons. Sequenced here: CD4+ T cells sorted from blood, sampled around week 42, from a patient treated with tofacitinib. The receptor source for this set is a human donor with alopecia areata.

This sequence joins TRBV7-9 and TRBJ2-2; possible D gene TRBD2, 6 bases. The CDR3 spans 16 residues. Germline V lookup: CDR1 SEHNR, CDR2 FQNEAQ (reference sequence). V lost 7 bases to trimming and J lost 0 bases, with 15 bases between them. The CDR3 sequence is CASTPAGLTNTGELFF. The CDR3 bases are TGTGCCAGCACTCCTGCGGGACTGACGAACACCGGGGAGCTGTTTTTT.

Worth noting for this clone: This CDR3 is also generated by other DNA sequences in the sample. The chain is built from TRBV29-1 and TRBJ1-1; D gene ambiguous. The ends were cut back, 6 bases at V and 2 bases at J, with 4 bases in the middle. CDR1 is SQVTM, CDR2 ANQGSEA, per germline. The CDR3 has 10 residues. DNA of the CDR3: TGCAGCGTGTCTAACACTGAAGCTTTCTTT. This translates into CSVSNTEAFF.

About this clone itself: This sample includes further DNA sequences coding for the same CDR3. The chain has TRBV7-3 and TRBJ1-1; no clear D. In germline, CDR1 is SGHTA, CDR2 FQGTGA. V lost 0 bases to trimming and J lost 0 bases, with 2 bases between them. The CDR3 covers 13 residues. The CDR3 DNA follows: TGTGCCAGCAGCTTAACCGTGAACACTGAAGCTTTCTTT. This sequence encodes CASSLTVNTEAFF.

This clone was counted only a few times. The chain carries TRBV19 and TRBJ1-1; D call uncertain. The germline CDR1 and CDR2 sequences are LNHDA and SQIVND (reference sequence). Trimming shortened V by 9 bases and J by 3 bases, and 14 bases separated the two germline ends. The CDR3 has 13 amino acids. This CDR3 is CASGAKGDTEAFF. CDR3 bases: TGTGCCAGCGGCGCAAAGGGAGACACTGAAGCTTTCTTT.

This clone appeared once. CDR3 bases: TGTGCCTGGAGAGACAGGAACTCTGGAAACACCATATATTTT. Translating it yields CAWRDRNSGNTIYF. The V call is TRBV30, the J call TRBJ1-3; a possible D gene is TRBD1 (6 bases). The CDR3 consists of 14 residues. The germline CDR1 and CDR2 sequences are GTSNPN and SVGIG (reference sequence). Trimming left V 3 bases short and J 0 bases short, with 9 bases between.

This chain connects TRBV27 to TRBJ2-7, with D tentatively TRBD2 (6 bases). CDR3 length equals 16 residues. Germline values: CDR1 MNHEY, CDR2 SMNVEV (reference sequence). The V gene lost 2 bases and the J gene lost 6 bases, with 20 bases spanning the gap. The CDR3 DNA follows: TGTGCCAGCAGTTTAAAATCGCGGGGCGCCTTAGCCGAGCAGTACTTC. It encodes CASSLKSRGALAEQYF.

This chain uses TRBV4-3 with TRBJ1-1; a weak D match, TRBD1 (6 bases). Germline V gives CDR1 LGHNA, CDR2 YSLEER. Trimming took off 4 bases at V and 3 bases at J, with 12 bases between the two ends. The CDR3 runs 14 residues. The CDR3 DNA sequence: TGCGCCAGCAGCCTCGGGGGCGCGGACACTGAAGCTTTCTTT. Encoded protein: CASSLGGADTEAFF.

V and J are TRBV29-1 and TRBJ2-1; 8 bases map to TRBD2. Germline CDR1 is SQVTM and CDR2 is ANQGSEA. V lost 3 bases and J lost 3; bases outside the gene matches: 4. This CDR3 region has 14 residues. The CDR3 reads CSVEGGGNYNEQFF. CDR3 in DNA: TGCAGCGTTGAGGGCGGGGGGAACTACAATGAGCAGTTCTTC.

The chain recombines TRBV5-1 with TRBJ1-5; 12 bases align to TRBD1. Germline CDR1 is SGHRS and CDR2 is YFSETQ. This CDR3 is 17 amino acids long. V shed 4 bases, J shed 0 bases, and the junction held 5 bases outside the gene matches. CDR3 sequence (DNA): TGCGCCAGCAGCCCCGGGACAGGGGGCATTAGCAATCAGCCCCAGCATTTT. Encoded protein: CASSPGTGGISNQPQHF.

This chain connects TRBV5-1 to TRBJ1-5; TRBD1 matches at 8 bases. Trimming cost V 3 bases and J 4 bases; bases outside gene matches: 3. The germline V gene has CDR1 SGHRS and CDR2 YFSETQ. This CDR3 comprises 14 residues. CDR3 sequence reads: CASSSGQGNQPQHF. CDR3 nucleotide sequence: TGCGCCAGCAGCTCCGGACAGGGAAATCAGCCCCAGCATTTT.

The chain employs TRBV6-5 and TRBJ2-3, with a weak D call TRBD2 (6 bases). The CDR3 runs 14 residues. The germline gives CDR1 MNHEY, CDR2 SVGAGI. V was cut by 6 bases and J by 6 bases, with 16 bases left in between. The CDR3 nucleotides are TGTGCCAGCAGCGCCGGAGGGCCCTTGGATACGCAGTATTTT. Encoded protein: CASSAGGPLDTQYF.

The chain is built from TRBV7-2 and TRBJ2-2; 7 nucleotides match TRBD1. Germline-derived CDR1 and CDR2 are SGHTA and FQGNSA. V shed 5 bases and J 6 bases; nucleotides not matched to a gene: 3. The CDR3 runs 13 residues. The DNA for the CDR3 is TGTGCCAGCAGCAGACAGGGTTCCGGGGAGCTGTTTTTT. Protein product: CASSRQGSGELFF.

This clone was picked up one time. A read error may account for a junction end that differs from germline. Other DNA sequences within the sample encode an identical CDR3. CDR3 sequence reads: CASSDQATLAKNIQYF. The CDR3 DNA is TGTGCCAGCAGTGACCAGGCTACCTTAGCCAAAAACATTCAATACTTC. The chain joins TRBV2 to TRBJ2-4; D is uncertain. CDR3 length: 16 amino acids. Germline V lookup: CDR1 SNHLY, CDR2 FYNNEI.